The T cell receptor beta chain described here comes from a study of blood T cell repertoires in COVID-19. For the study at large: Samples came from the United States, Italy and Spain, spanning acute and convalescent COVID-19. Sources were T cells, B-cell-depleted T cells, or PBMCs; the material itself was cDNA or gDNA.

The V gene lost 7 bases and the J gene lost 5 bases, with 11 bases spanning the gap. The CDR3 covers 12 residues. From germline, CDR1 is MNHNY and CDR2 SVGAGI (reference sequence). In the original processing: Amplification with reference gene primers provided the estimates of nucleated cell counts. Using immunoSEQ multiplex PCR, the repertoire was profiled, and TCRdb retains in-frame clones only, with some absent. That table furnishes V, J and clone size, whereas the DNA furnished D and trimming. The table shows about 230,000 clones, with 80% to 90% occurring only once. The sequencing sample was made of peripheral blood. The TCR comes from a man in his forties with acute or convalescent COVID-19. V is TRBV6-6 and J is TRBJ2-5, with a weak D call TRBD1 (6 bases). The CDR3 DNA sequence: TGTGCCAGCAAAGGGGGTGCGGAGACCCAGTACTTC. Its translation is CASKGGAETQYF.